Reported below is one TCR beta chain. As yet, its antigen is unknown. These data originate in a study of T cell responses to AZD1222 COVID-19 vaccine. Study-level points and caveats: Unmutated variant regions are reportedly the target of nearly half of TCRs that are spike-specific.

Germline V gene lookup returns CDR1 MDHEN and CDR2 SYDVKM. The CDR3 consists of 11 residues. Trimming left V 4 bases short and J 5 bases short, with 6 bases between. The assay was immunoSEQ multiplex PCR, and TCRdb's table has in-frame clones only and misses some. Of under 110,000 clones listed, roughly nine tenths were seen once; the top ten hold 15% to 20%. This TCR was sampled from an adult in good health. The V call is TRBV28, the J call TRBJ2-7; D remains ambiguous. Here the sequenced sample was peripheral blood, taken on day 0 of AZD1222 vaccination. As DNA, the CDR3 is TGTGCCAGCAGTTCCCCACACGAGCAGTACTTC. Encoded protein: CASSSPHEQYF.